The T cell receptor (beta chain) described here comes from a study of shared clonotypes between healthy human individuals. As concerns this clone: Its cognate antigen is unknown.

On sorted subsets, replicate PCRs used 150 to 250 ng DNA, or some 28,000 T cell genomes. Per the authors' pipeline: Owing to the provision of junction-only sequences devoid of quality scores by immunoSEQ, filtering differed. Here immunoSEQ multiplex PCR was the method, and the copy in TCRdb shows in-frame clones only, minus some. D and trimming were read from the DNA, whereas the V and J calls and clone size are those reported in that table. The table shows around 2,100,000 clones, with roughly 94% occurring only once. CD45RO-negative CD8 cells positively selected for CCR7 made up the naive population, which excluded terminally differentiated effector memory CD45RA+ cells. Overall study results and limits: A handful of donors shared about 4.5% of their naive CD4 clonotypes. It was the non-shared clonotypes that had lower generation probabilities than clonotypes shared by all four donors.

The sequencing sample was made of naive CD8+ T cells sorted from blood. The sequence was obtained from a man aged 18 to 30 in good health.

The CDR3 loop reads CASSLTMAYEQYF. The CDR3, as DNA: TGCGCCAGCAGCTTGACGATGGCCTACGAGCAGTACTTC. This chain uses TRBV5-1 with TRBJ2-7; the D is unclear. There are 13 residues in the CDR3. The germline V gene has CDR1 SGHRS and CDR2 YFSETQ. Between the trimmed V and J ends, which lost 1 base and 2 bases, there was a span of 7 bases.